This T cell receptor beta chain was found in a study of siplizumab effects on memory and regulatory T cells. The study's findings and limits: The study found naive T cells seemingly more diverse than memory cells and seemingly major alloresponse contributors.

Measured with immunoSEQ multiplex PCR; TCRdb has only the in-frame clones, and not every one. The table lists some 100,000 clones, roughly 93% of them singletons. V dropped 2 bases and J dropped 1 base, with 15 bases sitting between them. CDR3 length equals 17 residues. In germline, CDR1 is LNHNV, CDR2 YYDKDF (reference sequence). For this clone: Its matching antigen is unknown.

The specimen was CD8+ T cells sorted from blood. The sequence was collected from a human donor in good health. V gene TRBV15 combines with J gene TRBJ2-1, with a weak D call TRBD1 (5 bases). CDR3 loop: CATSRKARQSSYNEQFF. CDR3 nucleotides: TGTGCCACCAGCAGAAAAGCGAGACAGAGTTCCTACAATGAGCAGTTCTTC.